The clone carrying this T cell receptor beta chain was detected once. Its specificity is not known. The CDR3 covers 18 residues. The trim removed 4 bases at V and 5 bases at J, leaving 11 bases unmatched. The germline V gene encodes CDR1 ENHRY and CDR2 SYGVKD. This specimen comes from a study of lymphopenia after photon versus proton radiotherapy. Assay used: immunoSEQ multiplex PCR; TCRdb lists only in-frame clones, some missing. The data hold over 50,000 clones, with approximately 86% observed a single time. Study-level findings and limits: Post-nadir TCR diversity decline inversely tracked overall survival among those who died. Proton therapy kept repertoires fairly stable, unlike photons, which gained effector/memory cells.

The material was peripheral blood, obtained from a patient treated with photon-based radiotherapy. The rearrangement uses TRBV10-3 and TRBJ2-3; 14 positions match TRBD2. This receptor was taken from a man aged 35 to 55 with gastric cancer. The chain's CDR3 is CAISAGLAGAAGGDTQYF. DNA for the CDR3: TGTGCCATCAGTGCGGGACTAGCGGGGGCCGCAGGGGGAGATACGCAGTATTTT.